This T cell receptor beta chain stems from a study of response to subunit inactivated influenza vaccine. Study-wide points: With each seasonal influenza vaccination, the authors suggested, few new T cells are recruited.

TCRdb fed the RT-PCR reads into MiXCR, producing one record per CDR3 protein. The sample yields hundreds of thousands of distinct CDR3 sequences, less than 8% seen once. The table lists this clonotype with many counts. Its antigen is still unknown. Germline V lookup: CDR1 MGHRA, CDR2 YSYEKL. J was trimmed by 0 bases and V by 0 bases; bases with no gene match: 5. The CDR3 has 17 amino acids. The sequence was collected from a man between 50 and 75 years old who received an inactivated influenza vaccine. The chain employs TRBV4-1 and TRBJ2-4; 7 nucleotides align to TRBD1. The starting material was PBMCs from blood, obtained around 25 months after vaccination. Here the CDR3 DNA reads TGCGCCAGCAGCCAAGAGCCGACAGGGCTAGCCAAAAACATTCAGTACTTC. Translated: CASSQEPTGLAKNIQYF.